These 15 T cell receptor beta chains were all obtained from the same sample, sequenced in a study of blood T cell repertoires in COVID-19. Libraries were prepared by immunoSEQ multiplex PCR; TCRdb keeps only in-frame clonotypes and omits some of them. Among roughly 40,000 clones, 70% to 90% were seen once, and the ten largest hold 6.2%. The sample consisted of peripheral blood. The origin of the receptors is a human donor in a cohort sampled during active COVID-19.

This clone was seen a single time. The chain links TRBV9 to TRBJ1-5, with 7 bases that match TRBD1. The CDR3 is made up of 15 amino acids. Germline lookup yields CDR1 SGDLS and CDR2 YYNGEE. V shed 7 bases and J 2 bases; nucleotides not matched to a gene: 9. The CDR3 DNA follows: TGTGCCAGCGGCGAGGGGGCACGGGGCAATCAGCCCCAGCATTTT. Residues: CASGEGARGNQPQHF.

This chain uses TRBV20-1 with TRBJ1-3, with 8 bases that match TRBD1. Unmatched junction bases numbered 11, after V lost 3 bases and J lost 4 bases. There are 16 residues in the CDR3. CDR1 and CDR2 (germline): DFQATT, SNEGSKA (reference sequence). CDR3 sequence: CSASSQGAAKGNTIYF. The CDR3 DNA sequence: TGCAGTGCTAGTTCCCAGGGGGCGGCAAAAGGAAACACCATATATTTT.

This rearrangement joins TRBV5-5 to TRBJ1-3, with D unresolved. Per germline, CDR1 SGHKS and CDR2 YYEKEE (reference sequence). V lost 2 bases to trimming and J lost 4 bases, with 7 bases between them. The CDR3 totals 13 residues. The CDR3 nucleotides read TGTGCCAGCAGCTTTCAGTTAGGAAACACCATATATTTT. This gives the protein CASSFQLGNTIYF.

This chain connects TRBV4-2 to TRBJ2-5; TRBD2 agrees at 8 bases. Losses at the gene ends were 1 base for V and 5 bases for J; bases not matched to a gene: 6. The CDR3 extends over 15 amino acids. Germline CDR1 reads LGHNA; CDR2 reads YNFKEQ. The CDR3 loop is CASSQGDGREETQYF. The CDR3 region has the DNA TGTGCCAGCAGCCAAGGAGACGGGAGGGAGGAGACCCAGTACTTC.

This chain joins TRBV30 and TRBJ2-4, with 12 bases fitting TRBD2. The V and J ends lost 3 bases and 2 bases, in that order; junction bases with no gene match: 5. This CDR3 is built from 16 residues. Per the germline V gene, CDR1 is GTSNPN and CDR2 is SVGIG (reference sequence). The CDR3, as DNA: TGTGCCTGGAGGCTAGCGGGAGGGGGAACCAAAAACATTCAGTACTTC. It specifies CAWRLAGGGTKNIQYF.

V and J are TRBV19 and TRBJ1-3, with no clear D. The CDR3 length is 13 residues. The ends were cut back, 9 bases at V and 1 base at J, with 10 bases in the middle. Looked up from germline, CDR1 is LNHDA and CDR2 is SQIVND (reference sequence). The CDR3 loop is CASATRSGNTIYF. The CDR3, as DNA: TGTGCCAGCGCCACCAGGTCTGGAAACACCATATATTTT. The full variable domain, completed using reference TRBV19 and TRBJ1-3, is DGGITQSPKYLFRKEGQNVTLSCEQNLNHDAMYWYRQDPGQGLRLIYYSQIVNDFQKGDIAEGYSVSREKKESFPLTVTSAQKNPTAFYLCASATRSGNTIYFGEGSWLTVV.

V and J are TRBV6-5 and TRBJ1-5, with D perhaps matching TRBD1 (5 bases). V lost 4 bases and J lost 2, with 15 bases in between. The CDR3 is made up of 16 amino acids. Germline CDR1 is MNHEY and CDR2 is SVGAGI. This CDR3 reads CASSLIPPQGNQPQHF. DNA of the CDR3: TGTGCCAGCAGTTTAATTCCTCCACAGGGCAATCAGCCCCAGCATTTT.

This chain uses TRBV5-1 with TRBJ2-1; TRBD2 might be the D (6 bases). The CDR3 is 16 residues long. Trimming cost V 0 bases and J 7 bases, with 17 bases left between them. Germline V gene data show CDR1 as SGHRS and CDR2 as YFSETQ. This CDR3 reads CASSLARAGVKNEQFF. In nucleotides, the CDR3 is TGCGCCAGCAGCTTGGCTAGAGCGGGTGTAAAGAATGAGCAGTTCTTC.

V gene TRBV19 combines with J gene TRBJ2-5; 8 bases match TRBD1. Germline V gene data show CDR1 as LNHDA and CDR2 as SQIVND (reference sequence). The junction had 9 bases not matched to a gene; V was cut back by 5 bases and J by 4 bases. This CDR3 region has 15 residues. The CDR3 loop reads CASSAGQGWGETQYF. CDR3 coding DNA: TGTGCCAGTAGTGCCGGACAGGGATGGGGAGAGACCCAGTACTTC. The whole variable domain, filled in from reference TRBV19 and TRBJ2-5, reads DGGITQSPKYLFRKEGQNVTLSCEQNLNHDAMYWYRQDPGQGLRLIYYSQIVNDFQKGDIAEGYSVSREKKESFPLTVTSAQKNPTAFYLCASSAGQGWGETQYFGPGTRLLVL.

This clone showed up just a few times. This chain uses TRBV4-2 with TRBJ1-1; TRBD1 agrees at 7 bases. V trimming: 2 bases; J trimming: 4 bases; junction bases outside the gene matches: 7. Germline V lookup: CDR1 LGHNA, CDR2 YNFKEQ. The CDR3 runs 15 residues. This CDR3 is CASSQLQGSLTEAFF. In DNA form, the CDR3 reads TGTGCCAGCAGCCAATTACAGGGGAGTCTCACTGAAGCTTTCTTT.

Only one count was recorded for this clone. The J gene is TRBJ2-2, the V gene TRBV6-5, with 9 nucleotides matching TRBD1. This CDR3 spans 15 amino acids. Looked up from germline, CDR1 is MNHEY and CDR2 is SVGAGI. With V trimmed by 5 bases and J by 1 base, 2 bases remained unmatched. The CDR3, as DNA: TGTGCCAGCAGTAGGGGACAGGGGAACACCGGGGAGCTGTTTTTT. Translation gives CASSRGQGNTGELFF.

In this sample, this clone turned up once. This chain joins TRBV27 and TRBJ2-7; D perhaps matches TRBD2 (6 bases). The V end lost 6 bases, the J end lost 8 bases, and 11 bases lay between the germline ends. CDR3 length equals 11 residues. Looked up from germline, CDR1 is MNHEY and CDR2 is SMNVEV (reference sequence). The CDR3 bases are TGTGCCAGCAGCCGCGGGACTCAGCAGTACTTC. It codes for CASSRGTQQYF.

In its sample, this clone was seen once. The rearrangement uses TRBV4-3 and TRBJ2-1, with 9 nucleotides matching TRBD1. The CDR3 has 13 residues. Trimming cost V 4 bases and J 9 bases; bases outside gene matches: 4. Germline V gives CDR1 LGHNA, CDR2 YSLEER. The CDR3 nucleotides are TGCGCCAGCAGCCTGGGACAGGGCCTTGAGCAGTTCTTC. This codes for CASSLGQGLEQFF.

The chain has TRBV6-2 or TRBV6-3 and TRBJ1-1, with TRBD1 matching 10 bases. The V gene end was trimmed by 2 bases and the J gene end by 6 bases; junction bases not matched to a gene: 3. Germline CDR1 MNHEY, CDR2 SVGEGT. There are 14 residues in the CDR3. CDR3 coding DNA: TGTGCCAGCAGTTACAGGGGACAGGGGTCTGAAGCTTTCTTT. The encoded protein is CASSYRGQGSEAFF.

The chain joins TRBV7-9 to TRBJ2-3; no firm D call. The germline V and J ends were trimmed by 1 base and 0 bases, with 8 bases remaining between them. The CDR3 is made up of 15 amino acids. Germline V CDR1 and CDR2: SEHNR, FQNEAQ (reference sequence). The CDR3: CASSLGQRSTDTQYF. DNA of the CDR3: TGTGCCAGCAGCTTAGGTCAGCGTAGCACAGATACGCAGTATTTT.